Presented here are 5 T cell receptor beta chains from one specimen sequenced in a study of vaccination and CD4 T cells after COVID-19. Treatment reported: approximately nine-day PBMC culture with coronavirus spike peptide pools or control peptides (ViraFEST assay). Sequencing of cultured CD4+ T cell DNA used the Oncomine TCR Beta short-read assay. TCRdb re-called the PCR reads through MiXCR, storing one row per CDR3 protein. Among 8,000 to 10,000 distinct CDR3 sequences listed, about 61% were seen once. The antigens of these receptors remain unknown. Source material: CD4+ T cells from blood, cultured in vitro. These receptors were taken from a human donor who had recovered from COVID-19.

V usage is TRBV29-1 and J usage is TRBJ2-3; 12 bases map to TRBD1. The V gene's germline CDR1 is SQVTM and CDR2 ANQGSEA. The junction had 5 bases not matched to a gene; V was cut back by 0 bases and J by 1 base. The CDR3 is made up of 17 amino acids. CDR3 in amino acids: CSVEDPGQGARTDTQYF. CDR3 nucleotide sequence: TGCAGCGTTGAAGATCCGGGACAGGGGGCGCGCACAGATACGCAGTATTTT.

There are a few counts of this clonotype. The chain recombines TRBV20-1 with TRBJ2-5; a possible D gene is TRBD2 (6 bases). Trimming left V 3 bases short and J 6 bases short, with 17 bases between. The CDR3 covers 14 residues. Germline assignment: CDR1 DFQATT and CDR2 SNEGSKA (reference sequence). The CDR3 protein is CSASTGGPVKTQYF. CDR3 in DNA: TGCAGTGCTAGTACAGGAGGGCCAGTAAAGACCCAGTACTTC.

The sample holds a few counts of this clonotype. CDR3: CASSPGAGGGYTF. CDR3 DNA: TGTGCCAGCTCACCAGGGGCGGGAGGTGGCTACACCTTC. The chain recombines TRBV18 with TRBJ1-2; possibly TRBD1 for D (5 bases). The germline V gene encodes CDR1 KGHSH and CDR2 LQKENI. The germline V and J ends were trimmed by 2 bases and 7 bases, with 11 bases remaining between them. The CDR3 has 13 amino acids.

The chain combines TRBV20-1 with TRBJ1-2; 7 nucleotides agree with TRBD1. Germline trimming cut 6 bases from V and 4 bases from J; bases unmatched to any gene: 5. The CDR3 covers 12 residues. CDR1 is DFQATT, CDR2 SNEGSKA, per germline (reference sequence). The DNA of the CDR3 is TGCAGTGCGCAGACAGGGATCTATGGCTACACCTTC. The encoded protein is CSAQTGIYGYTF.

This clonotype was found a few times. The J gene is TRBJ2-5, the V gene TRBV20-1; 7 bases are a match to TRBD2. V shed 0 bases and J 4 bases; nucleotides not matched to a gene: 5. There are 14 residues in the CDR3. Germline V CDR1 and CDR2: DFQATT, SNEGSKA (reference sequence). The CDR3 region is CSARDPSGRETQYF. CDR3 nucleotide sequence: TGCAGTGCTAGAGATCCTAGCGGACGAGAGACCCAGTACTTC.